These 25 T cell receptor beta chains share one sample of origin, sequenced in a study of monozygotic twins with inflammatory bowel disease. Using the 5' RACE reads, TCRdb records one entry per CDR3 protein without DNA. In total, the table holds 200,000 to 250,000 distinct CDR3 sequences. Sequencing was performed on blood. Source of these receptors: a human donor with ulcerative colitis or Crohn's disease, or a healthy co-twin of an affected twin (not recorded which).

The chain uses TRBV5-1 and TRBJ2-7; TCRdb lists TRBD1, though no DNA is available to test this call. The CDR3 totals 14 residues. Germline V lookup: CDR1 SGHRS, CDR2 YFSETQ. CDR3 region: CASTTGIGSYEQYF.

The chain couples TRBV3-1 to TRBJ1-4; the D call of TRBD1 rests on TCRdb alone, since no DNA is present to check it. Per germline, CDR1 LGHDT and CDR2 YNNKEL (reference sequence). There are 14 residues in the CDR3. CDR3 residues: CASSQGQGSQKLFF.

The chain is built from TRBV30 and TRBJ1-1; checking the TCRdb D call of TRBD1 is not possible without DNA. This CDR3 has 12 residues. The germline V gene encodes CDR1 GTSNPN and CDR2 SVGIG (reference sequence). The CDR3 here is CAWTTGKGEAFF.

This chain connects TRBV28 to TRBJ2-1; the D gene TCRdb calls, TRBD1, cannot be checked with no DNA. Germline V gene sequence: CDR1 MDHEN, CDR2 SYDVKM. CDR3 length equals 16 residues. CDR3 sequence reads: CAITGQGEHLYNEQFF.

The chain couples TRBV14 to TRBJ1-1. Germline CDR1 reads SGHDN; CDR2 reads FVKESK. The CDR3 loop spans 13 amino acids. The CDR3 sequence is CASSLTWSTEAFF.

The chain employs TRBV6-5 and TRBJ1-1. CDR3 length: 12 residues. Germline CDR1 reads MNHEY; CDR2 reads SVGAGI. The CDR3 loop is CASSYQRGEAFF.

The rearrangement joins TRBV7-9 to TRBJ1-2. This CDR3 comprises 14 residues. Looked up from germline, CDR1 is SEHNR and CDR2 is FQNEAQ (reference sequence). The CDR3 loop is CASSSEWSNYGYTF.

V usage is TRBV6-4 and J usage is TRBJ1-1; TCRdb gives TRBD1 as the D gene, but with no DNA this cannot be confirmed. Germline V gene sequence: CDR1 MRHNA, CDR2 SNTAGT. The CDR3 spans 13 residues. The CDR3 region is CASSDRGPTEAFF.

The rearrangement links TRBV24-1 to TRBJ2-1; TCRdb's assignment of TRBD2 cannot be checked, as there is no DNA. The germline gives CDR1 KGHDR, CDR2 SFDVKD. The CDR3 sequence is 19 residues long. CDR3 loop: CATSDPDPASGSSYNEQFF.

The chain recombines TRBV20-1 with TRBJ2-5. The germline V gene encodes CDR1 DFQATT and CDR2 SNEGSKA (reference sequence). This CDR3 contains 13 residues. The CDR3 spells CSAGESYQETQYF.

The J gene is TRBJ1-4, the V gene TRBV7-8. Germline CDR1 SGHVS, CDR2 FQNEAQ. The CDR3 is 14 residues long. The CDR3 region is CASSLVPPGEKLFF.

The CDR3 protein is CASSEGGATHEQYF. The chain is built from TRBV2 and TRBJ2-7; no DNA is available, so the TRBD1 call from TCRdb remains unchecked. This CDR3 is 14 amino acids long. Germline assignment: CDR1 SNHLY and CDR2 FYNNEI.

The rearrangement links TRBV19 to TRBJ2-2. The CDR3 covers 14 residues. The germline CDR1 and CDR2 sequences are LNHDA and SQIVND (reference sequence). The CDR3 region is CASTRMLSTGELFF.

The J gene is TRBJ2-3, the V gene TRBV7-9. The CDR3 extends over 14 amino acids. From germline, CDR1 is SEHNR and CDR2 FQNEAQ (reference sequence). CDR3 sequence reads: CASSLGDYTDTQYF.

The CDR3 here is CATSRVRTNSPLHF. This chain joins TRBV15 and TRBJ1-6. Germline CDR1 is LNHNV and CDR2 is YYDKDF (reference sequence). The CDR3 contains 14 residues.

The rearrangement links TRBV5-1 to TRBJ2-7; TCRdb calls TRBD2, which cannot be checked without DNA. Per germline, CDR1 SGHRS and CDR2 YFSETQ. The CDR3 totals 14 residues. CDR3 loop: CASCPGLFCYEQYF.

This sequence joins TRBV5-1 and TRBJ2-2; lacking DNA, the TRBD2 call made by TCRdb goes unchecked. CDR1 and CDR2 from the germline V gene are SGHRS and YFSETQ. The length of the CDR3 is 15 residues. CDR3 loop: CASSQGQGGAGELFF.

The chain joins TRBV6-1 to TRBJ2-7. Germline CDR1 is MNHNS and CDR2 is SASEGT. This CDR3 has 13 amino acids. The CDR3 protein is CASSVYESYEQYF.

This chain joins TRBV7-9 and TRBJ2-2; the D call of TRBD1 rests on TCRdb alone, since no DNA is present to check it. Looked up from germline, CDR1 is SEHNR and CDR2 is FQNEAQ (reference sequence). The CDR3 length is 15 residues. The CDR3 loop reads CASSLGQTYTGELFF.

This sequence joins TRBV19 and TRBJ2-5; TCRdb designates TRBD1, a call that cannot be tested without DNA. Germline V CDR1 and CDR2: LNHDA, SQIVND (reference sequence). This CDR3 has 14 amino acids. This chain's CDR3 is CASSIGTESKTQYF.

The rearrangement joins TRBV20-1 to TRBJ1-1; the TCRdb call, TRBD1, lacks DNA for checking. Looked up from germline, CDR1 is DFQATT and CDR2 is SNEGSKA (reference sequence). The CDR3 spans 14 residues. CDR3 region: CSALRGAMNTEAFF.

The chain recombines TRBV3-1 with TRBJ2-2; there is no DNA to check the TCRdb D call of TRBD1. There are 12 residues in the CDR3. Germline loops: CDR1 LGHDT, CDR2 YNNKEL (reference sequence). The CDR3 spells CASNFRGGELFF. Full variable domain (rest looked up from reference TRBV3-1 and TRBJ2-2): DTAVSQTPKYLVTQMGNDKSIKCEQNLGHDTMYWYKQDSKKFLKIMFSYNNKELIINETVPNRFSPKSPDKAHLNLHINSLELGDSAVYFCASNFRGGELFFGEGSRLTVL.

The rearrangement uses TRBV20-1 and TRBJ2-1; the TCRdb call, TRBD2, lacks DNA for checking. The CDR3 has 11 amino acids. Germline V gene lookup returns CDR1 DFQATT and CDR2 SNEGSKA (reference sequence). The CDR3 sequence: CSATLAGKQFF.

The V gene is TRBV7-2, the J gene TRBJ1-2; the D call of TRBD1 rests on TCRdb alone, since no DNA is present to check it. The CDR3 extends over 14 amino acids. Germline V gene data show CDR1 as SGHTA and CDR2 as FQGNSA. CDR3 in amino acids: CASSWDRGHYGYTF.

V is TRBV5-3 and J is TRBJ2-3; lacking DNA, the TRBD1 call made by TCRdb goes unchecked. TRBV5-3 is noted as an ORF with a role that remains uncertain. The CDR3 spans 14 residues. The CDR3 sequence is CARSMGQGSDTQYF.